The 13 T cell receptor beta chains below were found in one sample sequenced in a study of blood T cell repertoires in COVID-19. The table came from immunoSEQ multiplex PCR; TCRdb's copy has only in-frame clones and leaves some out. The sample gives 84,000 or so clones, roughly 78% of which show up once; just over 35% is in the top ten. The sequenced material came from peripheral blood. Receptors originate from a man aged 55 to 69 with COVID-19, enrolled during active disease.

Notes on this clone: An end of the junction does not agree with germline; a read error may underlie this. The chain is built from TRBV7-7 and TRBJ2-3; 15 bases fit TRBD2. The CDR3 runs 17 residues. Germline lookup yields CDR1 SSHAT and CDR2 FNYEAQ (reference sequence). CDR3 in amino acids: CASSRTSGGGNTDTQYF. The CDR3 DNA is TGTGCTAGCAGCCGGACTAGCGGGGGGGGGAACACAGATACGCAGTATTTT.

This clone has a count of ten or more. The chain has TRBV30 and TRBJ2-7; maybe TRBD2 (6 bases). This CDR3 contains 14 residues. Germline V lookup: CDR1 GTSNPN, CDR2 SVGIG (reference sequence). Trimming pared 0 bases from V and 4 bases from J, leaving 13 bases between. CDR3 DNA sequence: TGTGCCTGGAGTGTAAGGAGGGAAAGATACGAGCAGTACTTC. It specifies CAWSVRRERYEQYF. The full variable domain, completed using reference TRBV30 and TRBJ2-7, is SQTIHQWPATLVQPVGSPLSLECTVEGTSNPNLYWYRQAAGRGLQLLFYSVGIGQISSEVPQNLSASRPQDRQFILSSKKLLLSDSGFYLCAWSVRRERYEQYFGPGTRLTVT.

The sample holds a few counts of this clone. The V gene is TRBV6-1, the J gene TRBJ1-2, with 7 bases lining up with TRBD1. The V segment lost 0 bases and the J segment 4 bases; nucleotides outside the gene matches: 5. This CDR3 is 15 amino acids long. CDR1 and CDR2 (germline): MNHNS, SASEGT. The CDR3 sequence: CASSEAQGVVYGYTF. As DNA, the CDR3 is TGTGCCAGCAGTGAAGCGCAGGGGGTCGTCTATGGCTACACCTTC.

The chain is built from TRBV5-1 and TRBJ1-2; 10 bases align to TRBD1. V dropped 3 bases and J dropped 12; count of bases not matched to a gene: 11. Germline assignment: CDR1 SGHRS and CDR2 YFSETQ. CDR3 length: 14 residues. The CDR3 DNA is TGCGCCAGCAGCTGGGTGGCAGGGACAGGGGAAAACACCTTC. Protein product: CASSWVAGTGENTF. Using reference TRBV5-1 and TRBJ1-2 for the parts outside the CDR3, the full variable domain is KAGVTQTPRYLIKTRGQQVTLSCSPISGHRSVSWYQQTPGQGLQFLFEYFSETQRNKGNFPGRFSGRQFSNSRSEMNVSTLELGDSALYLCASSWVAGTGENTFGSGTRLTVV.

The chain links TRBV5-1 to TRBJ2-2; D is possibly TRBD1 (6 bases). The germline CDR1 and CDR2 sequences are SGHRS and YFSETQ. The CDR3 spans 14 residues. Trimming removed 4 bases at V and 5 bases at J, with 12 bases between. CDR3 coding DNA: TGCGCCAGCAGCAGAACAGGGAGTACCGGGGAGCTGTTTTTT. It yields the protein CASSRTGSTGELFF.

This sequence joins TRBV6-6 and TRBJ2-1; possibly TRBD1 for D (6 bases). The germline gives CDR1 MNHNY, CDR2 SVGAGI (reference sequence). The CDR3 covers 17 residues. Trimming shortened V by 6 bases and J by 5 bases, and 23 bases separated the two germline ends. This chain's CDR3 is CASSRPPDRRTHNEQFF. CDR3 DNA sequence: TGTGCCAGCAGCCGACCCCCGGACAGACGCACTCACAATGAGCAGTTCTTC.

The chain employs TRBV6-5 and TRBJ2-7; maybe TRBD1 (6 bases). This CDR3 comprises 16 residues. V was shortened by 3 bases and J by 0 bases, with 15 bases between the two germline ends. Germline CDR1 reads MNHEY; CDR2 reads SVGAGI. The CDR3, as DNA: TGTGCCAGCAGTTATGGACAGTCGGGAAGCTCCTACGAGCAGTACTTC. Translated, it gives CASSYGQSGSSYEQYF.

The chain employs TRBV7-2 and TRBJ2-5; the match to TRBD2 covers 14 bases. V lost 5 bases and J lost 6; bases outside the gene matches: 11. Germline loops: CDR1 SGHTA, CDR2 FQGNSA. CDR3 size: 17 residues. CDR3: CASSATGTSGSRKTQYF. The CDR3 nucleotides read TGTGCCAGCAGCGCTACCGGGACTAGCGGGAGTAGGAAGACCCAGTACTTC.

The V and J genes are TRBV7-9 and TRBJ2-7, with TRBD2 matching over 9 bases. V lost 0 bases, J lost 0 bases, and 6 bases stayed unmatched. CDR1 SEHNR and CDR2 FQNEAQ come from the germline V gene (reference sequence). This CDR3 region has 17 residues. This CDR3 reads CASSLARSGGSSYEQYF. The CDR3 DNA sequence: TGTGCCAGCAGCTTAGCGCGAAGCGGGGGGAGCTCCTACGAGCAGTACTTC.

Only a few counts were recorded for this clone. V is TRBV4-2 and J is TRBJ2-7, with TRBD1 as a possible D gene (6 bases). Looked up from germline, CDR1 is LGHNA and CDR2 is YNFKEQ. The CDR3 totals 16 residues. The V gene lost 0 bases and the J gene lost 2 bases, with 14 bases spanning the gap. The CDR3 DNA follows: TGTGCCAGCAGCCAAGATCCAGCGGACAGAGCCTACGAGCAGTACTTC. Protein: CASSQDPADRAYEQYF.

V usage is TRBV6-1 and J usage is TRBJ1-1, with D possibly being TRBD1 (6 bases). This CDR3 comprises 14 residues. Per the germline V gene, CDR1 is MNHNS and CDR2 is SASEGT. V lost 3 bases, J lost 4 bases, and 12 bases lay in between. CDR3 coding DNA: TGTGCCAGCAGTGACGTCAAGGGGGTCACTGAAGCTTTCTTT. Amino acids: CASSDVKGVTEAFF.

The V call is TRBV12-3 or TRBV12-4, the J call TRBJ2-1, with D hard to call. The CDR3 extends over 12 amino acids. Trimming removed 6 bases from V and 8 bases from J, with 11 bases in between. The CDR3 spells CASRPVGDEQFF. The DNA for the CDR3 is TGTGCCAGCAGACCCGTTGGAGATGAGCAGTTCTTC.

This clone occurred a few times. This chain links TRBV1 with TRBJ1-1; the D call of TRBD1 is as the table states it, not checked on the DNA. TRBV1 is listed as a pseudogene. CDR3 size: 12 residues. CDR3 in amino acids: CTSSRQVTEAFF. In nucleotides, the CDR3 is TGCACCAGCAGCCGGCAGGTCACTGAAGCTTTCTTT.